The TCR beta chain described here comes from a study of human T cells and chemical hapten exposure. As for the study in general: Patients, chiefly female, had alopecia areata, totalis or universalis.

Sample time point: patch test 1, 2 weeks after DPC sensitization. Treatment noted: therapeutic diphenylcyclopropenone sensitization with weekly scalp DPC. TCRdb independently ran MiXCR on the RACE reads; one entry per CDR3 protein. Of nearly 350,000 distinct CDR3 sequences listed, roughly 6.9% were seen once; the top ten hold about 8%. The specimen was whole blood, collected in connection with sensitization to the hapten diphenylcyclopropenone (DPC). This clonotype was obtained from a woman aged 18 to 35 with alopecia areata. Some clones in this sample may be carry-over from other donors' samples.

In nucleotides, the CDR3 is TGTGCCAGCACCCTGGGACAGGGAGGCGGCTACACCTTC. Protein sequence: CASTLGQGGGYTF. V is TRBV28 and J is TRBJ1-2; TRBD1 matches at 9 bases. CDR3 size: 13 residues. V was pared by 7 bases and J by 8 bases, with 8 bases of the junction left unmatched. Germline values: CDR1 MDHEN, CDR2 SYDVKM.